The present TCR beta chain was sequenced within a study of TIL therapy for anti-PD-1-resistant metastatic lung cancer. The study's findings and limits: The cohort had more treatment-naive, never-smoker and oncogene-addicted patients than typical.

V was clipped by 3 bases and J by 4 bases, with 9 bases between them. CDR3 length equals 13 residues. The germline CDR1 and CDR2 sequences are LNHNV and YYDKDF (reference sequence). The sample's time point: pre-treatment sample, taken before nivolumab and TIL therapy. The libraries were made with immunoSEQ v3. The repertoire was sequenced with immunoSEQ multiplex PCR; TCRdb's copy has only in-frame clones and lacks some. The sample shows 55,000 to 65,000 clones, under 75% of them seen only once. A remark on this clone: Its target is unknown.

The sequencing used blood, collected at baseline. This chain links TRBV15 with TRBJ1-1; D perhaps matches TRBD1 (6 bases). The receptor was derived from a person aged 30 to 80 with non-small cell lung cancer. The CDR3 is CATSRGGVTEAFF. CDR3 bases: TGTGCCACCAGCAGGGGGGGCGTCACTGAAGCTTTCTTT.